The 20 T cell receptor beta chains reported below all come from one sample, sequenced in a study of blood T cells in healthy people across ages. A J-beta primer mix and a sample-barcoded 5' primer were used in a second PCR of roughly 7 to 12 cycles. TCRdb passed the 5' RACE reads through MiXCR, listing each CDR3 protein once. The table includes just under 750,000 distinct CDR3 sequences, 22% detected once. Sequenced material: blood. These receptors were obtained from a man between 65 and 85 years old in good health.

The chain combines TRBV7-2 with TRBJ1-4; D is uncertain. Trimming left V 1 base short and J 0 bases short, with 15 bases between. Germline CDR1 reads SGHTA; CDR2 reads FQGNSA. This CDR3 is built from 18 residues. The chain's CDR3 is CASSLVLDGLSTNEKLFF. CDR3 DNA sequence: TGTGCCAGCAGCTTAGTCTTGGACGGACTCTCAACTAATGAAAAACTGTTTTTT.

This chain uses TRBV29-1 with TRBJ1-1; a possible D gene is TRBD1 (5 bases). Germline values: CDR1 SQVTM, CDR2 ANQGSEA. Trimming took off 4 bases at V and 6 bases at J, with 9 bases between the two ends. The length of the CDR3 is 11 residues. Here the CDR3 DNA reads TGCAGCGTTGGGGGGGGATCTGAAGCTTTCTTT. This sequence encodes CSVGGGSEAFF.

This clonotype occurred many times. This chain connects TRBV7-8 to TRBJ2-7; a possible D gene is TRBD1 (5 bases). This CDR3 spans 14 amino acids. CDR1 SGHVS and CDR2 FQNEAQ come from the germline V gene. Trimming removed 4 bases at V and 0 bases at J, with 10 bases between. The CDR3 DNA reads as TGTGCCAGCAGCTCGACAGAGAGCTCCTACGAGCAGTACTTC. Translated, it gives CASSSTESSYEQYF.

V is TRBV27 and J is TRBJ1-6; a weak D match, TRBD1 (5 bases). The V gene lost 0 bases and the J gene lost 1 base, with 7 bases spanning the gap. CDR1 and CDR2 from the germline V gene are MNHEY and SMNVEV (reference sequence). The length of the CDR3 is 16 residues. CDR3 region: CASSLSGTSYNSPLHF. The CDR3 region has the DNA TGTGCCAGCAGTTTATCGGGGACTTCCTATAATTCACCCCTCCACTTT.

Worth noting for this clonotype: One end of the junction varies from germline; a read error may be responsible. V is TRBV11-2 and J is TRBJ1-2; no definite D call. The CDR3 totals 15 residues. CDR1 and CDR2 (germline): SGHAT, FQNNGV. CDR3 nucleotides: TGTGCCAGCAGCTTAGAACGCGGGATTAACTATGGCTACCCCTTC. The encoded protein is CASSLERGINYGYPF.

This chain links TRBV2 with TRBJ1-1; the D is unclear. Trimming cost V 6 bases and J 4 bases, with 15 bases left between them. CDR1 is SNHLY, CDR2 FYNNEI, per germline. CDR3 size: 14 residues. The chain's CDR3 is CASRLDRLGTEAFF. Here the CDR3 DNA reads TGTGCCAGCAGACTGGACCGGTTGGGCACTGAAGCTTTCTTT.

This clonotype was observed a few times. The chain carries TRBV20-1 and TRBJ1-1, with a weak D call TRBD1 (5 bases). The CDR3 length is 15 residues. V shed 1 base and J shed 7 bases, with 19 bases lying between them. Germline CDR1 DFQATT, CDR2 SNEGSKA (reference sequence). As DNA, the CDR3 is TGCAGTGCTAGAGGCCCAGGGAGTTTCAACCTTGAAGCTTTCTTT. It is translated as CSARGPGSFNLEAFF.

This clonotype turned up a few times. J is TRBJ2-2 and V is TRBV10-1, with D unclear. Germline V gene lookup returns CDR1 WNHNN and CDR2 SYGVQD (reference sequence). The CDR3 is made up of 18 amino acids. V lost 0 bases and J lost 1, with 15 bases in between. The CDR3 DNA reads TGCGCCAGCAGTGAGTCGCTTTCGGCGGTAGAGAACACCGGGGAGCTGTTTTTT. Protein: CASSESLSAVENTGELFF.

This clonotype was seen a few times. The chain links TRBV5-1 to TRBJ1-3; D is unresolved. Trimming shortened V by 0 bases and J by 4 bases, and 14 bases separated the two germline ends. In germline, CDR1 is SGHRS, CDR2 YFSETQ. CDR3 length: 16 residues. The CDR3 region is CASSLVPRGAGNTIYF. The CDR3 nucleotides are TGCGCCAGCAGCTTGGTCCCCCGGGGTGCAGGAAACACCATATATTTT.

This clonotype was counted between two and nine times. The chain combines TRBV29-1 with TRBJ2-2; D gene ambiguous. The CDR3 contains 14 residues. CDR1 and CDR2 from the germline V gene are SQVTM and ANQGSEA. The germline V and J ends were trimmed by 4 bases and 7 bases, with 16 bases remaining between them. Here the CDR3 DNA reads TGCAGCGTTGTGTCCGCCCGTGTCGGCGGGGAGCTGTTTTTT. Translating it yields CSVVSARVGGELFF.

This chain's CDR3 is CASSFRLAHSYNEQFF. Here the CDR3 DNA reads TGTGCCAGCAGCTTCCGACTAGCCCACTCCTACAATGAGCAGTTCTTC. J is TRBJ2-1 and V is TRBV7-3; 7 nucleotides match TRBD2. Trimming took 3 bases from V and 0 from J; bases not matched to a gene: 5. CDR3 length equals 16 residues. CDR1 is SGHTA, CDR2 FQGTGA, per germline.

The chain recombines TRBV7-9 with TRBJ1-4, with TRBD1 as a possible D gene (6 bases). Germline V gene lookup returns CDR1 SEHNR and CDR2 FQNEAQ (reference sequence). CDR3 length: 16 amino acids. V lost 4 bases and J lost 4, with 16 bases in between. The chain's CDR3 is CASSYPLGHNNEKLFF. The CDR3 coding sequence is TGTGCCAGCAGCTATCCCCTGGGACATAATAATGAAAAACTGTTTTTT.

This clonotype was picked up a small number of times. V usage is TRBV6-4 and J usage is TRBJ2-2, with TRBD2 matching over 12 bases. Germline V lookup: CDR1 MRHNA, CDR2 SNTAGT. V lost 6 bases and J lost 6; bases outside the gene matches: 5. The length of the CDR3 is 15 residues. The CDR3 coding sequence is TGTGCCAGCAGCCGACTAGCGGGGGTGCCCGGGGAGCTGTTTTTT. Protein: CASSRLAGVPGELFF.

This clonotype was observed a single time. This chain joins TRBV4-2 and TRBJ2-3, with TRBD1 identical over 10 bases. Losses at the gene ends were 3 bases for V and 4 bases for J; bases not matched to a gene: 7. The CDR3 sequence is 16 residues long. Germline lookup yields CDR1 LGHNA and CDR2 YNFKEQ. CDR3 residues: CASSQDGQGDADTQYF. Here the CDR3 DNA reads TGTGCCAGCAGCCAGGATGGACAGGGGGACGCAGATACGCAGTATTTT.

This chain connects TRBV5-1 to TRBJ2-1; 7 bases match TRBD2. This CDR3 is 16 amino acids long. The trim removed 2 bases at V and 0 bases at J, leaving 5 bases unmatched. Germline V gene data show CDR1 as SGHRS and CDR2 as YFSETQ. The CDR3 nucleotides are TGCGCCAGCAGCTTTGCGGGCGGGAGCTCCTACAATGAGCAGTTCTTC. Residues: CASSFAGGSSYNEQFF.

This clonotype showed up just a few times. The gene calls are TRBV6-6 and TRBJ2-7, with D unresolved. Germline V gene sequence: CDR1 MNHNY, CDR2 SVGAGI (reference sequence). Trimming took off 8 bases at V and 5 bases at J, with 19 bases between the two ends. The CDR3 has 14 amino acids. CDR3 sequence reads: CASSPTTGRNEQYF. CDR3 bases: TGTGCCAGCTCACCGACCACTGGCCGGAACGAGCAGTACTTC.

The chain has TRBV27 and TRBJ1-2, with a weak D call TRBD1 (5 bases). Germline V gives CDR1 MNHEY, CDR2 SMNVEV (reference sequence). The V end lost 6 bases, the J end lost 7 bases, and 18 bases lay between the germline ends. This CDR3 is built from 14 residues. The CDR3 DNA sequence: TGTGCCAGCAGGCCCGGGACTGCTCTCGGTGGCTACACCTTC. Its translation is CASRPGTALGGYTF.

This clonotype appeared a few times. The chain couples TRBV6-5 to TRBJ2-2, with 10 nucleotides matching TRBD1. Losses at the gene ends were 4 bases for V and 6 bases for J; bases not matched to a gene: 5. The CDR3 totals 15 residues. Germline V CDR1 and CDR2: MNHEY, SVGAGI. DNA of the CDR3: TGTGCCAGCAGTTGGGGACAGGGGTTTGCCGGGGAGCTGTTTTTT. This translates into CASSWGQGFAGELFF.

This clonotype has only a few counts. The chain links TRBV2 to TRBJ2-5; TRBD2 agrees at 12 bases. The ends lost 5 bases at V and 5 bases at J; junction bases unmatched: 3. This CDR3 region has 14 residues. Looked up from germline, CDR1 is SNHLY and CDR2 is FYNNEI. The chain's CDR3 is CASSRTSGTETQYF. CDR3 bases: TGTGCCAGCAGTCGGACTAGCGGGACTGAGACCCAGTACTTC.

The genes are TRBV5-1 and TRBJ2-3; D not certain. The V end lost 1 base, the J end lost 0 bases, and 3 bases lay between the germline ends. CDR3 length: 13 amino acids. The V gene's germline CDR1 is SGHRS and CDR2 YFSETQ. CDR3 residues: CASSLMSTDTQYF. The CDR3 DNA sequence: TGCGCCAGCAGCTTGATGAGCACAGATACGCAGTATTTT.